A single sample is the source of the 29 T cell receptor beta chains below, sequenced in a study of blood T cells in healthy people across ages (dated by TCRdb to about 2015). The library was built by means of 5' RACE. The data were produced on an Illumina HiSeq 2500. A second about 7 to 11 cycle PCR used a sample-barcoded 5' primer and a J-beta primer mix. Using fastp at Q25 and MiXCR, TCRdb reprocessed the public reads and kept productive beta chains. Rows are combined by CDR3 protein, so each entry shows the most common genes and DNA. The sample yields some 1.1 million distinct CDR3 sequences; around two fifths were counted once. In total, the top ten clones hold 13% of the sample. Sequences were obtained from blood. Source of these receptors: a young man in good health.

This chain connects TRBV2 to TRBJ1-6, with D possibly TRBD1 on 6 matching bases. The CDR3 is 13 amino acids. V lost 7 bases to trimming and J lost 10 bases, with 14 bases between them. Germline CDR1 SNHLY, CDR2 FYNNEI. The CDR3 reads CASKKGVDSPLHF. CDR3 sequence (DNA): TGTGCCAGCAAAAAGGGGGTTGACTCACCCCTCCACTTT.

This clonotype has only a few counts. J is TRBJ1-2 and V is TRBV20-1; maybe TRBD1 (5 bases). V was pared by 8 bases and J by 2 bases, with 9 bases between. The germline V gene encodes CDR1 DFQATT and CDR2 SNEGSKA (reference sequence). There are 11 residues in the CDR3. CDR3 DNA sequence: TGCAGTCTGGGGCAGAACTATGGCTACACCTTC. This gives the protein CSLGQNYGYTF.

This clonotype was seen a handful of times. The chain carries TRBV28 and TRBJ2-2; tentatively, D is TRBD1 (5 bases). Germline V gene lookup returns CDR1 MDHEN and CDR2 SYDVKM. V was clipped by 6 bases and J by 5 bases, with 13 bases between them. The CDR3 sequence is 14 residues long. CDR3 in amino acids: CASSPPGKTGELFF. CDR3 coding DNA: TGTGCCAGCAGCCCTCCAGGGAAAACCGGGGAGCTGTTTTTT.

The chain links TRBV2 to TRBJ2-5, with 7 bases that match TRBD2. The closer fit of TRBJ2-1 to the DNA end suggests the J call may be wrong. CDR1 is SNHLY, CDR2 FYNNEI, per germline. The CDR3 length is 15 residues. The CDR3 sequence: CASRKTTSDQETQFF. CDR3 coding DNA: TGTGCCAGCCGAAAGACTACTAGCGACCAAGAGACCCAGTTCTTC.

In this sample, this clonotype turned up a few times. The genes are TRBV15 and TRBJ2-1; D not certain. The CDR3 sequence is 15 residues long. CDR1 is LNHNV and CDR2 is YYDKDF in the germline V gene (reference sequence). Deletions cut 1 base from V and 2 bases from J, with 9 bases between. CDR3 region: CATSRGSTAYNEQFF. The CDR3 DNA sequence: TGTGCCACCAGCAGAGGCTCTACGGCCTACAATGAGCAGTTCTTC.

This clonotype was counted between two and nine times. The rearrangement joins TRBV7-9 to TRBJ1-6; D is unresolved. CDR3 length: 14 amino acids. V lost 1 base, J lost 7 bases, and 8 bases lay in between. The germline CDR1 and CDR2 sequences are SEHNR and FQNEAQ (reference sequence). CDR3 sequence reads: CASSLGLSNSPLHF. In nucleotides, the CDR3 is TGTGCCAGCAGCTTAGGCCTTTCAAATTCACCCCTCCACTTT.

The count of this clonotype is one. V gene TRBV4-3 combines with J gene TRBJ1-1, with D tentatively TRBD1 (5 bases). The CDR3 extends over 17 amino acids. Between the trimmed V and J ends, which lost 0 bases and 0 bases, there was a span of 14 bases. From germline, CDR1 is LGHNA and CDR2 YSLEER. CDR3 loop: CASSQELGAGLNTEAFF. The CDR3 nucleotides read TGCGCCAGCAGCCAAGAACTGGGCGCGGGGCTGAACACTGAAGCTTTCTTT.

This clonotype came up many times. Sequence at one end of the junction differs from germline and may be a read error. The V call is TRBV5-1, the J call TRBJ1-2, with D possibly being TRBD1 (5 bases). CDR3 length equals 12 residues. CDR1 is SGHRS and CDR2 is YFSETQ in the germline V gene. The CDR3 region is CASSLGDYGYTF. CDR3 DNA: TGTGCCAGCAGCTTAGGGGACTATGGCTACACCTTC.

This clonotype came up once. The rearrangement links TRBV12-3 or TRBV12-4 to TRBJ2-3, with no clear D. This CDR3 comprises 14 residues. CDR3 amino acids: CVLRRITSTDTQYF. For the CDR3, the DNA is TGTGTCTTACGCCGTATAACTAGCACAGATACGCAGTATTTT.

J is TRBJ1-2 and V is TRBV6-1; tentative D call: TRBD1 (5 bases). With 6 bases removed from V and 6 bases from J, the gap between germline ends came to 11 bases. Per germline, CDR1 MNHNS and CDR2 SASEGT. The length of the CDR3 is 12 residues. The CDR3 protein is CASRRGNDGYTF. For the CDR3, the DNA is TGTGCCAGCAGGCGGGGCAATGATGGCTACACCTTC.

There are a few counts of this clonotype. The J gene is TRBJ1-1, the V gene TRBV3-1; D call uncertain. This CDR3 has 14 amino acids. Trimming removed 1 base from V and 4 bases from J, with 10 bases in between. The germline CDR1 and CDR2 sequences are LGHDT and YNNKEL (reference sequence). DNA for the CDR3: TGTGCCAGCAGCCAAGGAGGGCACGGCACTGAAGCTTTCTTT. It yields the protein CASSQGGHGTEAFF. The full variable domain, rest sourced from reference TRBV3-1 and TRBJ1-1, is DTAVSQTPKYLVTQMGNDKSIKCEQNLGHDTMYWYKQDSKKFLKIMFSYNNKELIINETVPNRFSPKSPDKAHLNLHINSLELGDSAVYFCASSQGGHGTEAFFGQGTRLTVV.

Points on this clonotype: One base away lies a much larger clone, so this may be a sequencing read error. The genes are TRBV20-1 and TRBJ2-3, with 7 bases fitting TRBD2. The CDR3 covers 14 residues. The ends lost 6 bases at V and 2 bases at J; junction bases unmatched: 8. The germline V gene has CDR1 DFQATT and CDR2 SNEGSKA (reference sequence). CDR3 bases: TGCAGTGCCGACCCGGGGGGTGACACAGATACGCAGTATTTT. It codes for CSADPGGDTDTQYF.

The V call is TRBV6-2 or TRBV6-3, the J call TRBJ1-1; D unresolved. Trimming left V 1 base short and J 11 bases short, with 11 bases between. The CDR3 runs 12 residues. Germline loops: CDR1 MNHEY, CDR2 SVGEGT. In DNA form, the CDR3 reads TGTGCCAGCAGTTACTGGCAAGGGAGTGCTTTCTTT. Its protein is CASSYWQGSAFF.

This clonotype was detected only a few times. V and J are TRBV7-9 and TRBJ1-2, with no clear D. Trimming removed 7 bases at V and 3 bases at J, with 18 bases between. The germline gives CDR1 SEHNR, CDR2 FQNEAQ (reference sequence). The CDR3 is 15 residues long. CDR3 protein: CASNEFAGVDYGYTF. The CDR3 DNA follows: TGTGCCAGCAACGAATTTGCCGGGGTGGACTATGGCTACACCTTC.

CDR3 in amino acids: CASSSRVVNQPQHF. The CDR3 nucleotides are TGTGCCAGCAGTTCCAGGGTGGTCAATCAGCCCCAGCATTTT. The rearrangement joins TRBV6-2 or TRBV6-3 to TRBJ1-5, with D possibly matching TRBD1 (5 bases). Trimming left V 4 bases short and J 3 bases short, with 10 bases between. Germline CDR1 MNHEY, CDR2 SVGEGT. This CDR3 is built from 14 residues.

The CDR3 bases are TGTGCCAGCAGTTTATCTGACAGGGGGCGAGGCTACACCTTC. Translated, it gives CASSLSDRGRGYTF. The chain combines TRBV27 with TRBJ1-2; 10 nucleotides match TRBD1. The trim removed 0 bases at V and 8 bases at J, leaving 3 bases unmatched. The CDR3 covers 14 residues. Germline-derived CDR1 and CDR2 are MNHEY and SMNVEV (reference sequence).

For this clonotype: This could be a read error, since a much larger clone is one nucleotide away. The V and J genes are TRBV29-1 and TRBJ2-5, with D uncertain. This CDR3 contains 14 residues. With 4 bases removed from V and 0 bases from J, the gap between germline ends came to 12 bases. Germline lookup yields CDR1 SQVTM and CDR2 ANQGSEA. The CDR3 loop reads CSVGGEAYQETQYF. CDR3 bases: TGCAGCGTTGGTGGAGAAGCTTACCAAGAGACCCAGTACTTC.

The chain joins TRBV4-2 to TRBJ2-3; no reliable D call. CDR3 length: 13 amino acids. From germline, CDR1 is LGHNA and CDR2 YNFKEQ. V was shortened by 2 bases and J by 3 bases, with 6 bases between the two germline ends. The CDR3 spells CASSQIGTDTQYF. DNA for the CDR3: TGTGCCAGCAGCCAAATAGGGACAGATACGCAGTATTTT.

This clonotype occurred a few times. The chain uses TRBV27 and TRBJ2-1, with 7 bases that match TRBD2. In germline, CDR1 is MNHEY, CDR2 SMNVEV (reference sequence). The V gene end was trimmed by 6 bases and the J gene end by 6 bases; junction bases not matched to a gene: 14. The CDR3 totals 16 residues. This chain's CDR3 is CASRKAQTSRINEQFF. DNA of the CDR3: TGTGCCAGCAGAAAGGCTCAGACTAGCAGAATCAATGAGCAGTTCTTC.

The V call is TRBV6-2 or TRBV6-3, the J call TRBJ2-7; D is unresolved. Per germline, CDR1 MNHEY and CDR2 SVGEGT. With 2 bases removed from V and 12 bases from J, the gap between germline ends came to 14 bases. The CDR3 runs to 12 residues. The CDR3 DNA reads as TGTGCCAGCAGTTACGATGGAGAGACCCGGTACTTC. Amino acids: CASSYDGETRYF.

The V call is TRBV20-1, the J call TRBJ1-4; tentative D call: TRBD1 (5 bases). In germline, CDR1 is DFQATT, CDR2 SNEGSKA (reference sequence). The V gene lost 1 base and the J gene lost 5 bases, with 14 bases spanning the gap. The CDR3 length is 15 residues. The CDR3 is CSARGPRGGNEKLFF. The CDR3 DNA reads TGCAGTGCTAGAGGGCCCCGGGGGGGAAATGAAAAACTGTTTTTT.

This sequence joins TRBV19 and TRBJ2-5; D is possibly TRBD2 (5 bases). The CDR3 extends over 13 amino acids. Germline V lookup: CDR1 LNHDA, CDR2 SQIVND (reference sequence). V was cut by 0 bases and J by 11 bases, with 13 bases left in between. The CDR3 loop reads CASSIDRENEQYF. The DNA for the CDR3 is TGTGCCAGTAGTATAGACCGGGAAAATGAGCAGTACTTC. Variable domain in full (rest from reference TRBV19 and TRBJ2-5): DGGITQSPKYLFRKEGQNVTLSCEQNLNHDAMYWYRQDPGQGLRLIYYSQIVNDFQKGDIAEGYSVSREKKESFPLTVTSAQKNPTAFYLCASSIDRENEQYFGPGTRLLVL.

V gene TRBV6-2 or TRBV6-3 combines with J gene TRBJ2-3; D gene uncertain. There are 13 residues in the CDR3. V was clipped by 5 bases and J by 2 bases, with 8 bases between them. Germline lookup yields CDR1 MNHEY and CDR2 SVGEGT. Here the CDR3 reads CASSDQATDTQYF. CDR3 in DNA: TGTGCCAGCAGTGACCAGGCCACAGATACGCAGTATTTT.

The chain joins TRBV9 to TRBJ1-1; no clear D gene. Per germline, CDR1 SGDLS and CDR2 YYNGEE. V dropped 0 bases and J dropped 2 bases, with 11 bases sitting between them. The CDR3 loop spans 15 amino acids. The CDR3 region has the DNA TGTGCCAGCAGCGTAGCTGGAGGGTTAAACACTGAAGCTTTCTTT. Protein: CASSVAGGLNTEAFF.

This chain uses TRBV7-9 with TRBJ1-2; TRBD1 matches 8 bases. This CDR3 spans 13 amino acids. Trimming took 1 base from V and 6 from J; bases not matched to a gene: 1. The germline V gene encodes CDR1 SEHNR and CDR2 FQNEAQ (reference sequence). In nucleotides, the CDR3 is TGTGCCAGCAGCTTAGTACAGGGGGATGGCTACACCTTC. This sequence encodes CASSLVQGDGYTF.

This clonotype was seen a few times. This chain uses TRBV15 with TRBJ1-2; 8 bases line up with TRBD1. The CDR3 length is 14 residues. V lost 4 bases and J lost 2; bases outside the gene matches: 3. Germline V gene sequence: CDR1 LNHNV, CDR2 YYDKDF (reference sequence). In DNA form, the CDR3 reads TGTGCCACCAGCACAGGACAGGGAAACTATGGCTACACCTTC. It encodes CATSTGQGNYGYTF. The whole variable domain, remainder taken from reference TRBV15 and TRBJ1-2, is DAMVIQNPRYQVTQFGKPVTLSCSQTLNHNVMYWYQQKSSQAPKLLFHYYDKDFNNEADTPDNFQSRRPNTSFCFLDIRSPGLGDTAMYLCATSTGQGNYGYTFGSGTRLTVV.

There are a few counts of this clonotype. This chain links TRBV24-1 with TRBJ2-1, with TRBD2 matching over 7 bases. CDR3 length equals 13 residues. The ends lost 10 bases at V and 2 bases at J; junction bases unmatched: 4. The germline V gene encodes CDR1 KGHDR and CDR2 SFDVKD. The CDR3 DNA reads TGTGCCACACTCGGGGGGACCTACAATGAGCAGTTCTTC. Its translation is CATLGGTYNEQFF.

The chain joins TRBV20-1 to TRBJ1-2; D gene uncertain. The CDR3 length is 13 residues. The germline V and J ends were trimmed by 5 bases and 4 bases, with 14 bases remaining between them. Germline V lookup: CDR1 DFQATT, CDR2 SNEGSKA (reference sequence). The CDR3 region has the DNA TGCAGTGCTCTTGCTATGACCGCCTATGGCTACACCTTC. Translated: CSALAMTAYGYTF.

In its sample, this clonotype was seen a few times. V gene TRBV29-1 combines with J gene TRBJ1-2; the D is unclear. V was trimmed by 7 bases and J by 4 bases, leaving 10 bases between them. Per germline, CDR1 SQVTM and CDR2 ANQGSEA. CDR3 length equals 11 residues. The CDR3 region is CSGRASYGYTF. The CDR3 region has the DNA TGCAGCGGAAGGGCGAGCTATGGCTACACCTTC.